A selection of T cell receptor beta chains follows, all from one sample in a study of blood T cell repertoires in COVID-19. The data were produced by immunoSEQ multiplex PCR, yet TCRdb's version contains in-frame clones alone and is incomplete. In the table there are 97,000 or so clones, less than 85% of which are singletons. The sample consisted of peripheral blood. Source of these receptors: a man between 65 and 85 years old with active or convalescent COVID-19. Both conserved end residues are part of each CDR3. D genes are given only for firm matches. Clone size, where shown, is once, few, many, or a class for clones that have expanded.

v_gene: TRBV12-5
abundance: .
d_gene: TRBD1
j_gene: TRBJ2-3
CDR3nt: TGTGCTAGTGGTTTACCCGGGACAGGGAACACAGATACGCAGTATTTT
CDR3aa: CASGLPGTGNTDTQYF

v_gene: TRBV6-2/TRBV6-3
abundance: .
d_gene: .
j_gene: TRBJ1-2
CDR3nt: TGTGCCAGCAGTTGGAGCTTTGGCTACACCTTC
CDR3aa: CASSWSFGYTF

v_gene: TRBV28
abundance: .
d_gene: TRBD1
j_gene: TRBJ1-2
CDR3nt: TGTGCCAGCAGCTCGACAGGGGGCGTGGGGAAAGGTGGCTACACCTTC
CDR3aa: CASSSTGGVGKGGYTF

v_gene: TRBV2
abundance: .
d_gene: .
j_gene: TRBJ1-5
CDR3nt: TGTGCCAGCAGTGGGGGGCGGCCGCAGCCCCAGCATTTT
CDR3aa: CASSGGRPQPQHF

v_gene: TRBV6-6
abundance: .
d_gene: .
j_gene: TRBJ2-2
CDR3nt: TGTGCCAGCAGCACGGTTAGGAACACCGGGGAGCTGTTTTTT
CDR3aa: CASSTVRNTGELFF

v_gene: TRBV7-2
abundance: .
d_gene: .
j_gene: TRBJ2-3
CDR3nt: TGTGCCAGCAGCTTCGGGGTCGGGAATACGCAGTATTTT
CDR3aa: CASSFGVGNTQYF

v_gene: TRBV2
abundance: few
d_gene: TRBD1
j_gene: TRBJ1-4
CDR3nt: TGTGCCAGCCACGGGGGACAGCCTAATGAAAAACTGTTTTTT
CDR3aa: CASHGGQPNEKLFF

v_gene: TRBV6-5
abundance: .
d_gene: .
j_gene: TRBJ1-1
CDR3nt: TGTGCCAGCCTCGACATCCTCAACACTGAAGCTTTCTTT
CDR3aa: CASLDILNTEAFF

v_gene: TRBV5-4
abundance: .
d_gene: TRBD2
j_gene: TRBJ2-5
CDR3nt: TGTGCCAGCAGCCAGCCGGGAGGCAGAGAGACCCAGTACTTC
CDR3aa: CASSQPGGRETQYF

v_gene: TRBV18
abundance: .
d_gene: .
j_gene: TRBJ1-3
CDR3nt: TGTGCCAGCTCACATATAGTGCCTCCTGGAAACACCATATATTTT
CDR3aa: CASSHIVPPGNTIYF

v_gene: TRBV9
abundance: .
d_gene: .
j_gene: TRBJ1-6
CDR3nt: TGTGCCAGCAGCGTAGATGGCAGACTGAATTCACCCCTCCACTTT
CDR3aa: CASSVDGRLNSPLHF

v_gene: TRBV10-2
abundance: few
d_gene: TRBD1
j_gene: TRBJ1-1
CDR3nt: TGCGCCAGCAGCAACAGGGGGCGATTGAACACTGAAGCTTTCTTT
CDR3aa: CASSNRGRLNTEAFF

v_gene: TRBV11-3
abundance: .
d_gene: .
j_gene: TRBJ1-1
CDR3nt: TGTGCCAGCAGCCGGAGCGGGAGCACTGAAGCTTTCTTT
CDR3aa: CASSRSGSTEAFF

v_gene: TRBV24-1
abundance: once
d_gene: TRBD2
j_gene: TRBJ2-3
CDR3nt: TGTGCCACCAGTGACCCCGGGACTAGCGGGGGCACAGATACGCAGTATTTT
CDR3aa: CATSDPGTSGGTDTQYF

v_gene: TRBV6-6
abundance: .
d_gene: .
j_gene: TRBJ1-1
CDR3nt: TGTGCCAGCGGCCAGGGGCGGGCCATGAACACTGAAGCTTTCTTT
CDR3aa: CASGQGRAMNTEAFF

v_gene: TRBV19
abundance: once
d_gene: .
j_gene: TRBJ2-7
CDR3nt: TGTGCCAGTAGTATGCAGGGCGAGCAGTACTTC
CDR3aa: CASSMQGEQYF

v_gene: TRBV14
abundance: .
d_gene: .
j_gene: TRBJ1-2
CDR3nt: TGTGCCAGCAGCCAAGTGGGCCCTGGGGCCTATGGCTACACCTTC
CDR3aa: CASSQVGPGAYGYTF

v_gene: TRBV7-8
abundance: .
d_gene: .
j_gene: TRBJ2-2
CDR3nt: TGTGCCAGCAGCCCCCGGGACTCCAACACCGGGGAGCTGTTTTTT
CDR3aa: CASSPRDSNTGELFF

v_gene: TRBV3-1/TRBV3-2
abundance: .
d_gene: .
j_gene: TRBJ2-3
CDR3nt: TGTGCCAGCGGTCAGAAGGGGTTCGCAGATACGCAGTATTTT
CDR3aa: CASGQKGFADTQYF

v_gene: TRBV6-5
abundance: .
d_gene: .
j_gene: TRBJ2-2
CDR3nt: TGTGCCAGCAAACGGGACACCCACTCCACCGGGGAGCTGTTTTTT
CDR3aa: CASKRDTHSTGELFF

v_gene: TRBV7-8
abundance: .
d_gene: .
j_gene: TRBJ2-1
CDR3nt: TGTGCCAGCAGTACCCGAGGGTTGGGTGTCAATGAGCAGTTCTTC
CDR3aa: CASSTRGLGVNEQFF

v_gene: TRBV12-3/TRBV12-4
abundance: .
d_gene: .
j_gene: TRBJ1-5
CDR3nt: TGTGCCAGCAGTTTTAACATTCAGCCCCAGCATTTT
CDR3aa: CASSFNIQPQHF

v_gene: TRBV5-1
abundance: .
d_gene: .
j_gene: TRBJ1-1
CDR3nt: TGCGCCAGCAGCGGACCCTATAGGGGCACTGAAGCTTTCTTT
CDR3aa: CASSGPYRGTEAFF

v_gene: TRBV9
abundance: few
d_gene: .
j_gene: TRBJ1-2
CDR3nt: TGTGCCAGCAGCGTAGGGCAGGAGGGCTATGGCTACACCTTC
CDR3aa: CASSVGQEGYGYTF

v_gene: TRBV3-1/TRBV3-2
abundance: .
d_gene: TRBD1
j_gene: TRBJ1-1
CDR3nt: TGTGCCAGCAGCAAACAGGGGGCGAGCACTGAAGCTTTCTTT
CDR3aa: CASSKQGASTEAFF

v_gene: TRBV5-8
abundance: .
d_gene: TRBD2
j_gene: TRBJ2-7
CDR3nt: TGTGCCAGCAGCCCGGGACTAGCTACCTACGAGCAGTACTTC
CDR3aa: CASSPGLATYEQYF

v_gene: TRBV27
abundance: .
d_gene: .
j_gene: TRBJ2-3
CDR3nt: TGTGCCAGCAGTTTATTTACAGCTAGCACAGATACGCAGTATTTT
CDR3aa: CASSLFTASTDTQYF

v_gene: TRBV3-1/TRBV3-2
abundance: .
d_gene: .
j_gene: TRBJ1-5
CDR3nt: TGTGCCAGCAGCCCTTGGAGCGATCAGCCCCAGCATTTT
CDR3aa: CASSPWSDQPQHF